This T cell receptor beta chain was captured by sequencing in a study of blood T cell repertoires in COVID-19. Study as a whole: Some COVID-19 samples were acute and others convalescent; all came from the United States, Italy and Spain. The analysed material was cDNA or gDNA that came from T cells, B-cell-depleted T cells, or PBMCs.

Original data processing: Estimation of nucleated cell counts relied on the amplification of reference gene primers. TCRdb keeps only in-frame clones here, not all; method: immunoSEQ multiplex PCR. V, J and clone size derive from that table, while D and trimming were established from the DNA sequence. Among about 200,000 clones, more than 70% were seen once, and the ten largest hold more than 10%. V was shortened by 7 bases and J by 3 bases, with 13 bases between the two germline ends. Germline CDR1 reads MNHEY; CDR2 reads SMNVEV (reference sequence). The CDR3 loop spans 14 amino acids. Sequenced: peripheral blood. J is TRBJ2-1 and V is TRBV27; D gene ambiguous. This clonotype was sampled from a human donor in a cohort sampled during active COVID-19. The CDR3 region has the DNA TGTGCCAGCACTCGGTCCCCCATCTACAATGAGCAGTTCTTC. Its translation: CASTRSPIYNEQFF.